The clone carrying this TCR beta chain was counted a few times. The record originates from a study of tumor-infiltrating lymphocytes in localized non-small cell lung cancer. Germline V gene sequence: CDR1 SEHNR, CDR2 FQNEAQ (reference sequence). This CDR3 spans 13 amino acids. V gave up 3 bases and J gave up 8 bases, with 13 bases separating them. Method: immunoSEQ multiplex PCR; TCRdb's copy keeps in-frame clones and lacks some. The sample yields about 3,000 clones, 52% seen once. The receptor was derived from a human donor with non-small cell lung cancer. The sequenced sample consisted of uninvolved lung tissue not adjacent to the tumor. The chain joins TRBV7-9 to TRBJ1-2; D possibly corresponds to TRBD1 (5 bases). The CDR3 spells CASSFFQGSGYTF. In nucleotides, the CDR3 is TGTGCCAGCAGCTTCTTCCAGGGATCCGGCTACACCTTC.